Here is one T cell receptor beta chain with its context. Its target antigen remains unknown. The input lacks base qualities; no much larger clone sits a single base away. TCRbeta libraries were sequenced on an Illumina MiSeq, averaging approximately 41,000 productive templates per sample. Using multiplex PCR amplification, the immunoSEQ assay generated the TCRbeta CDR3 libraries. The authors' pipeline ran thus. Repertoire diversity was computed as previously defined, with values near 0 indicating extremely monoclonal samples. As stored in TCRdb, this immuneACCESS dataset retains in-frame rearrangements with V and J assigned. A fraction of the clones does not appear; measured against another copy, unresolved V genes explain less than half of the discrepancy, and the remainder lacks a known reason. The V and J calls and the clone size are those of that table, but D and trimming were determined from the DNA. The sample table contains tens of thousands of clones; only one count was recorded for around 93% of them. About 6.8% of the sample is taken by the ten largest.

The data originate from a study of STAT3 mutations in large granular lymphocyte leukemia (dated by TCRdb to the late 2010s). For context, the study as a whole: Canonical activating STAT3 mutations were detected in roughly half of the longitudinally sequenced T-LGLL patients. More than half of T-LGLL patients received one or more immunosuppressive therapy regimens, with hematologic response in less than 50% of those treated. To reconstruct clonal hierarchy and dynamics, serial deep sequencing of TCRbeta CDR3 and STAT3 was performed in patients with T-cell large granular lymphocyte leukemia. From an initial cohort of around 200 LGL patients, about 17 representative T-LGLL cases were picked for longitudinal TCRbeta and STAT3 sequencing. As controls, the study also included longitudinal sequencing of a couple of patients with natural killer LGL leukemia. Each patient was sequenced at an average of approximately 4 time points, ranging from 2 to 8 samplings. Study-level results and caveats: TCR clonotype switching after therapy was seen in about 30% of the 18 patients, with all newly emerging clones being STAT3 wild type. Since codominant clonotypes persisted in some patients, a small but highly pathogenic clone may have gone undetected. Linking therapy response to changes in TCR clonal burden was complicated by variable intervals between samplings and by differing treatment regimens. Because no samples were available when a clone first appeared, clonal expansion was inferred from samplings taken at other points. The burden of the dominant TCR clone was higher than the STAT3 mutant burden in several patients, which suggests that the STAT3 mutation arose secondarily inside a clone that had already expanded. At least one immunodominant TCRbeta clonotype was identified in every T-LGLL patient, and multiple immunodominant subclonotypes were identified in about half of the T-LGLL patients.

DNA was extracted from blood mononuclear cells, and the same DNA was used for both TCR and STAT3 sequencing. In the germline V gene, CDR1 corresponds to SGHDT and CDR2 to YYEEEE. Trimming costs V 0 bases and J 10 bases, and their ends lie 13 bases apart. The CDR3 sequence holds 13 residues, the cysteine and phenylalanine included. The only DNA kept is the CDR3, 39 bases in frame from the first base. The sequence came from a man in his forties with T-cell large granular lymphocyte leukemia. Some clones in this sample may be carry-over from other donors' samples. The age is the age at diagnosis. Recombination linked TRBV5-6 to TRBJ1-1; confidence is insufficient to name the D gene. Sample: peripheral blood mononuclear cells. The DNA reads TGTGCCAGCAGCTTGGCAGGAGTTTTCTTAGCTTTCTTT. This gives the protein CASSLAGVFLAFF. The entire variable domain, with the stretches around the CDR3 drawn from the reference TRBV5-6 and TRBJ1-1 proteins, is DAGVTQSPTHLIKTRGQQVTLRCSPKSGHDTVSWYQQALGQGPQFIFQYYEEEERQRGNFPDRFSGHQFPNYSSELNVNALLLGDSALYLCASSLAGVFLAFFGQGTRLTVV.